This T cell receptor (beta chain) comes out of a study of post-analysis software for immune sequencing data. Study-wide findings and caveats: In patients, about 5 TRBV segments were more frequent than in controls, with TRBV5-6, TRBV5-1 and TRBV20-1 among them.

The ends lost 6 bases at V and 2 bases at J; junction bases unmatched: 13. Germline V gene sequence: CDR1 MNHNS, CDR2 SASEGT. The CDR3 runs 17 residues. Prepared libraries of TCR beta cDNA carried unique molecular identifiers. In TCRdb, the PCR reads were re-called with MiXCR into one record per CDR3 protein. The repertoire includes about 430,000 distinct CDR3 sequences, approximately 39% of them detected once, and under 9% sits in the top ten. This clonotype came up a few times. No antigen is known for it. The clonotype comes from a girl aged 2 to 9 with multiple sclerosis. Sequenced input: blood. The gene calls are TRBV6-1 and TRBJ1-2; 9 bases map to TRBD1. CDR3: CASSPGQGRWGNYGYTF. In nucleotides, the CDR3 is TGTGCCAGCAGCCCCGGACAGGGGAGATGGGGCAACTATGGCTACACCTTC.